The clone carrying this T cell receptor beta chain has ten or more counts. This specimen comes from a study of CD8 T cells in ankylosing spondylitis. This CDR3 is built from 14 residues. Unmatched junction bases numbered 5, after V lost 9 bases and J lost 4 bases. Germline assignment: CDR1 MGHDK and CDR2 SYGVNS. TCRdb re-called the 5' RACE reads through MiXCR, storing one row per CDR3 protein. The sample includes more than 200,000 distinct CDR3 sequences, roughly a quarter of them seen just once. Sequencing was done on a sample of blood, either unsorted or a sorted T cell fraction (not recorded which). The source of this sequence is a male donor with ankylosing spondylitis or in good health (not recorded which). The chain joins TRBV25-1 to TRBJ2-2; 10 bases match TRBD1. CDR3 DNA sequence: TGTGCCAGTATCGGACAGGGGGGCACCGGGGAGCTGTTTTTT. This sequence encodes CASIGQGGTGELFF.